This T cell receptor beta chain was captured in a study of blood T cells in healthy people across ages. On this clonotype: What it binds is unknown.

Study-wide results and caveats: TCR beta diversity, measured per million T cells, fell in a roughly linear way with age. Observed TCR beta diversity showed a strong correlation with the percentage of naive T cells as measured by flow cytometry.

The use of a sample-barcoded 5' primer and a J-beta primer mix characterized a second PCR of roughly 7 to 11 cycles. Each CDR3 protein gets one entry after TCRdb re-called the 5' RACE reads with MiXCR. There are 650,000 to 800,000 distinct CDR3 sequences in the sample; around 50% occur only once, and roughly 13% lies in the top ten. The length of the CDR3 is 12 residues. The trim removed 6 bases at V and 6 bases at J, leaving 4 bases unmatched. Germline-derived CDR1 and CDR2 are DFQATT and SNEGSKA (reference sequence). Isolating PBMCs gave at least 6 million of these cells per sample. V usage is TRBV20-1 and J usage is TRBJ1-2, with 10 bases that match TRBD1. The source material was blood. The sequence was obtained from a woman of 80 years or more in good health. The CDR3 sequence is CSARQGANGYTF. The CDR3 nucleotides are TGCAGTGCAAGACAGGGGGCAAATGGCTACACCTTC.